This TCR beta chain was recovered during a study of beta chain features in type 1 diabetes. Study observations and caveats: Type 1 diabetes patients showed a moderate but significant shortening of TCRB CDR3s in all four CD4+ subsets.

V was trimmed by 7 bases and J by 3 bases, leaving 10 bases between them. The CDR3 runs to 12 residues. Germline V CDR1 and CDR2: MDHEN, SYDVKM. Sequenced material consisted of expressed TCRB transcripts (all of the isolated RNA was reverse transcribed). Libraries were prepared by immunoSEQ multiplex PCR; TCRdb keeps only in-frame clonotypes and omits some of them. Found here are more than 250,000 clones, roughly a quarter of them singletons; the top ten hold roughly 0.013%. Purity above 98% was achieved in all sorted populations. The sample holds a few counts of this clone. As yet, its antigen is unknown.

The specimen was naive CD4+ T cells from blood. This rearrangement joins TRBV28 to TRBJ2-7; a possible D gene is TRBD2 (5 bases). This sequence originates from a woman in her 30s with type 1 diabetes. This CDR3 reads CASKTNNYEQYF. The CDR3, as DNA: TGTGCCAGCAAGACTAATAACTACGAGCAGTACTTC. The variable domain in full, with the rest retrieved from reference TRBV28 and TRBJ2-7, is DVKVTQSSRYLVKRTGEKVFLECVQDMDHENMFWYRQDPGLGLRLIYFSYDVKMKEKGDIPEGYSVSREKKERFSLILESASTNQTSMYLCASKTNNYEQYFGPGTRLTVT.